The 4 T cell receptor beta chains reported below all come from one sample, sequenced in a study of cytomegalovirus exposure and HLA in healthy donors. It was with 60 Vbeta and 13 Jbeta primers that the PCR ran. Measured with immunoSEQ multiplex PCR; TCRdb has only the in-frame clones, and not every one. The data hold around 75,000 clones, with around 78% observed a single time. Sequenced input: PBMCs. These receptors were obtained from a man aged 35-49 years in good health and CMV-seronegative.

This chain joins TRBV30 and TRBJ1-2; 9 positions match TRBD1. This CDR3 is built from 15 residues. Trimming at V came to 2 bases and at J to 3 bases, leaving 7 bases not matched to a gene. Germline lookup yields CDR1 GTSNPN and CDR2 SVGIG (reference sequence). This CDR3 reads CAWSRPGQGDYGYTF. CDR3 nucleotides: TGTGCCTGGAGTAGGCCGGGACAGGGAGACTATGGCTACACCTTC.

The chain uses TRBV18 and TRBJ2-7; 7 bases are shared with TRBD2. The CDR3 totals 13 residues. Germline values: CDR1 KGHSH, CDR2 LQKENI. The J segment lost 6 bases and the V segment lost 0 bases, leaving 2 bases of the junction unmatched. The CDR3 region has the DNA TGTGCCAGCTCACCACCGACTAGCTCCGAGCAGTACTTC. Its translation: CASSPPTSSEQYF.

The chain carries TRBV7-2 and TRBJ2-5, with D maybe TRBD2 (6 bases). The CDR3 runs 12 residues. Germline loops: CDR1 SGHTA, CDR2 FQGNSA. Between the trimmed V and J ends, which lost 3 bases and 5 bases, there was a span of 7 bases. Here the CDR3 DNA reads TGTGCCAGCAGCTTTCTAGCGGAGACCCAGTACTTC. Amino acid sequence: CASSFLAETQYF.

In this sample, this clone turned up once. CDR3 nucleotides: TGTGCCTGGAGTGTAGGGGTCCAAGAGACCCAGTACTTC. It translates to CAWSVGVQETQYF. The gene calls are TRBV30 and TRBJ2-5; maybe TRBD1 (5 bases). The V end was cut by 0 bases, the J end by 1 base, with 6 bases between. CDR3 length: 13 amino acids. Germline CDR1 is GTSNPN and CDR2 is SVGIG (reference sequence).